This is a list of T cell receptor beta chains from one sample in a study of vaccination and CD4 T cells after COVID-19. Their antigens remain unidentified. TCRdb independently ran MiXCR on the PCR reads; one entry per CDR3 protein. The sample carries approximately 7,600 distinct CDR3 sequences, roughly 50% recorded once. Input material: CD4+ T cells from blood, cultured in vitro. Receptors were obtained from a human donor in good health. Both conserved end residues are part of each CDR3. The D gene is left open where the match is weak. The size of a clone is reported for some rows only, either as once, few or many, or as a class for expanded clones.

abundance: few
v_gene: TRBV6-1
d_gene: TRBD1
j_gene: TRBJ1-2
CDR3nt: TGTGCCAGCAGCTCTACCTGGGACAGAACCGGCTACACCTTC
CDR3aa: CASSSTWDRTGYTF

abundance: NA
v_gene: TRBV10-1
d_gene: NA
j_gene: TRBJ2-7
CDR3nt: TGCGCCAGCTCACGATCTAACTACGAGCAGTACTTC
CDR3aa: CASSRSNYEQYF

abundance: NA
v_gene: TRBV12-3/TRBV12-4
d_gene: NA
j_gene: TRBJ2-5
CDR3nt: TGTGCCAGCAGTCCGGGTAGGGAGACCCAGTACTTC
CDR3aa: CASSPGRETQYF

abundance: NA
v_gene: TRBV15
d_gene: NA
j_gene: TRBJ1-2
CDR3nt: TGTGCCACCAGCAGCCCGGACCTATATGGCTACACCTTC
CDR3aa: CATSSPDLYGYTF

abundance: NA
v_gene: TRBV2
d_gene: TRBD1
j_gene: TRBJ2-4
CDR3nt: TGTGCCAGCAGTCCCTGGACAGGGGTGGGCAAAAACATTCAGTACTTC
CDR3aa: CASSPWTGVGKNIQYF

abundance: NA
v_gene: TRBV6-2/TRBV6-3
d_gene: TRBD2
j_gene: TRBJ2-2
CDR3nt: TGTGCCAGCAGTTACCCGGACCTAGCGGGGGACCCGAACACCGGGGAGCTGTTTTTT
CDR3aa: CASSYPDLAGDPNTGELFF

abundance: once
v_gene: TRBV7-9
d_gene: NA
j_gene: TRBJ1-5
CDR3nt: TGTGCCAGCAGCTTATCCGTAGAGCAGCCCCAGCATTTT
CDR3aa: CASSLSVEQPQHF

abundance: NA
v_gene: TRBV20-1
d_gene: NA
j_gene: TRBJ2-7
CDR3nt: TGCAGTGCTGGGACACACGACCACGAGCAGTACTTC
CDR3aa: CSAGTHDHEQYF

abundance: NA
v_gene: TRBV7-8
d_gene: NA
j_gene: TRBJ1-3
CDR3nt: TGTGCCAGCAGCCTCTCTCAAGGACCCCCGGGGAACACCATATATTTT
CDR3aa: CASSLSQGPPGNTIYF

abundance: NA
v_gene: TRBV6-5
d_gene: NA
j_gene: TRBJ1-5
CDR3nt: TGTGCCAGCAGTTACTCGCTCGGCGGGCAGCCCCAGCATTTT
CDR3aa: CASSYSLGGQPQHF

abundance: NA
v_gene: TRBV11-2
d_gene: NA
j_gene: TRBJ2-5
CDR3nt: TGTGCCAGCAGCGGAGTGAACCTTCAAGAGACCCAGTACTTC
CDR3aa: CASSGVNLQETQYF

abundance: NA
v_gene: TRBV7-9
d_gene: TRBD2
j_gene: TRBJ2-1
CDR3nt: TGTGCCAGCAGCCCCCGGACTAGCGGGGATACAAAGCTTTACAATGAGCAGTTCTTC
CDR3aa: CASSPRTSGDTKLYNEQFF

abundance: NA
v_gene: TRBV5-4
d_gene: NA
j_gene: TRBJ2-2
CDR3nt: TGTGCCAGCAGCCCTGATTTCGGAAACACCGGGGAGCTGTTTTTT
CDR3aa: CASSPDFGNTGELFF

abundance: NA
v_gene: TRBV6-2/TRBV6-3
d_gene: TRBD1
j_gene: TRBJ2-1
CDR3nt: TGTGCCAGCAGTTACTCGATTGGGACAGTTCACTACTACAATGAGCAGTTCTTC
CDR3aa: CASSYSIGTVHYYNEQFF

abundance: few
v_gene: TRBV12-3/TRBV12-4
d_gene: TRBD1
j_gene: TRBJ1-5
CDR3nt: TGTGCCATCCTACGGGCAGGGGGTATTCAGCCCCAGCATTTT
CDR3aa: CAILRAGGIQPQHF

abundance: NA
v_gene: TRBV10-3
d_gene: TRBD1
j_gene: TRBJ1-2
CDR3nt: TGTGCCATCAGTGAGTTGACAGGGAGAAATGGCTACACCTTC
CDR3aa: CAISELTGRNGYTF

abundance: medium-sized
v_gene: TRBV27
d_gene: TRBD1
j_gene: TRBJ1-1
CDR3nt: TGTGCCAGCACTAAAACAGGGGGCACTGAAGCTTTCTTT
CDR3aa: CASTKTGGTEAFF

abundance: few
v_gene: TRBV6-1
d_gene: NA
j_gene: TRBJ1-2
CDR3nt: TGTGCCAGCAGCCCCGGCGGGGGGGTCAGCTATGGCTACACCTTC
CDR3aa: CASSPGGGVSYGYTF

abundance: NA
v_gene: TRBV29-1
d_gene: TRBD2
j_gene: TRBJ2-3
CDR3nt: TGCAGCGTTGAAGAAACTAGCGGGGGGGCGGTCGCAGATACGCAGTATTTT
CDR3aa: CSVEETSGGAVADTQYF

abundance: NA
v_gene: TRBV19
d_gene: NA
j_gene: TRBJ2-3
CDR3nt: TGTGCCAGTAGTACCCCCGGGGAAGGGGTGGCAGATACGCAGTATTTT
CDR3aa: CASSTPGEGVADTQYF

abundance: NA
v_gene: TRBV6-1
d_gene: TRBD1
j_gene: TRBJ1-2
CDR3nt: TGTGCCAGCAGTCTGGGGACAGGCTATGGCTACACCTTC
CDR3aa: CASSLGTGYGYTF

abundance: few
v_gene: TRBV27
d_gene: NA
j_gene: TRBJ1-5
CDR3nt: TGTGCCAGCGGGAAGCAAACCCAGCCCCAGCATTTT
CDR3aa: CASGKQTQPQHF

abundance: NA
v_gene: TRBV29-1
d_gene: NA
j_gene: TRBJ1-5
CDR3nt: TGCAGCGTCGCTGATACTACAGGGACAAATCAGCCCCAGCATTTT
CDR3aa: CSVADTTGTNQPQHF

abundance: once
v_gene: TRBV5-5
d_gene: NA
j_gene: TRBJ2-2
CDR3nt: TGTGCCAGCAGCTTAAGGCCGAGAAACACCGGGGAGCTGTTTTTT
CDR3aa: CASSLRPRNTGELFF

abundance: NA
v_gene: TRBV12-1
d_gene: NA
j_gene: TRBJ1-1
CDR3nt: TGTGCCAGCAGCTCCCCTCCTCTCAGGGGATCGACGGGCACTGAAGCTTTCTTT
CDR3aa: CASSSPPLRGSTGTEAFF

abundance: NA
v_gene: TRBV6-1
d_gene: NA
j_gene: TRBJ2-1
CDR3nt: TGTGCCATCAGCCCGGACCTCAACTACCCCTACAATGAGCAGTTCTTC
CDR3aa: CAISPDLNYPYNEQFF

abundance: NA
v_gene: TRBV19
d_gene: NA
j_gene: TRBJ2-5
CDR3nt: TGTGCCAGTAGTAAAGGAAGGGACAACCAAGAGACCCAGTACTTC
CDR3aa: CASSKGRDNQETQYF